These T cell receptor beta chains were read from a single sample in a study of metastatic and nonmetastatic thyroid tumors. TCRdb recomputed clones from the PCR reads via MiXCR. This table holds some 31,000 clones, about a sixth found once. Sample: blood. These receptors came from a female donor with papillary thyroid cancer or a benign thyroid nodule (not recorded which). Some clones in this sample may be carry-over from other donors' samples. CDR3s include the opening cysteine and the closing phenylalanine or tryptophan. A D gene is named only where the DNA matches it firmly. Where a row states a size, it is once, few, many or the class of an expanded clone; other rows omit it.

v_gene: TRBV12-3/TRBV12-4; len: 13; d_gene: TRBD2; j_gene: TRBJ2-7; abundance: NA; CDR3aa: CASRQTSGDEQYF; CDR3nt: TGTGCCAGCAGGCAGACTAGCGGGGACGAGCAGTACTTC
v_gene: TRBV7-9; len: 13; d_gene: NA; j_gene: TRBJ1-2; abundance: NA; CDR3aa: CASSPSSVNGYTF; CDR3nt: TGTGCCAGCAGCCCCTCAAGTGTAAACGGCTACACCTTC
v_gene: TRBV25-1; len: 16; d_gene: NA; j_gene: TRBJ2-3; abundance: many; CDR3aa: CASSGILIRETDTQYF; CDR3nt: TGTGCCAGCAGTGGTATATTGATACGGGAGACAGATACGCAGTATTTT
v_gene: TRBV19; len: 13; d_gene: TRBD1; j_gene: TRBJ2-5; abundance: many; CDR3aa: CATGTGDAETQYF; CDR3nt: TGTGCCACCGGGACAGGGGATGCGGAGACCCAGTACTTC
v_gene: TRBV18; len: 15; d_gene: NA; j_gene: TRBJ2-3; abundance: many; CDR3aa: CASSPAGQNTDTQYF; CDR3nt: TGTGCCAGCTCACCGGCCGGACAGAACACAGATACGCAGTATTTT
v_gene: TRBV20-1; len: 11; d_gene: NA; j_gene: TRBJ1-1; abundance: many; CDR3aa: CSAYRNTEAFF; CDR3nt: TGCAGTGCCTACAGAAACACTGAAGCTTTCTTT
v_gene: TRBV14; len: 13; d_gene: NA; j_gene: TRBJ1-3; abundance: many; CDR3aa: CASSQGWGNTIYF; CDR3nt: TGTGCCAGCAGCCAGGGTTGGGGAAACACCATATATTTT
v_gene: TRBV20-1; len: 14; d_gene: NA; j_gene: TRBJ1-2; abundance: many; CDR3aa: CSAPKVDRLYGYTF; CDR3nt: TGCAGTGCCCCGAAGGTCGACAGACTCTATGGCTACACCTTC
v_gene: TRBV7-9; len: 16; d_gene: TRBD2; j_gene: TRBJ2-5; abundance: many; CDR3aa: CASSYGTSGAAETQYF; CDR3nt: TGTGCCAGCAGCTACGGGACTAGCGGGGCGGCAGAGACCCAGTACTTC
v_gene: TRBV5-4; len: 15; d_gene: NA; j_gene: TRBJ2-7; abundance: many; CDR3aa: CASSPNPFPGDEQYF; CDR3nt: TGTGCCAGCAGCCCGAATCCATTTCCTGGTGACGAGCAGTACTTC
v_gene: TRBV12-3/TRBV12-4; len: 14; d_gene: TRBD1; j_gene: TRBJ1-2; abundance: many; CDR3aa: CASSPDRGSYGYTF; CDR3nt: TGTGCCAGCAGCCCAGACAGGGGTTCCTATGGCTACACCTTC
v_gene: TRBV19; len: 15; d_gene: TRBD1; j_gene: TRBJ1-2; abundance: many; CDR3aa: CASNPDRGRSYGYTF; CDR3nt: TGTGCCAGTAATCCGGACAGGGGAAGATCCTATGGCTACACCTTC
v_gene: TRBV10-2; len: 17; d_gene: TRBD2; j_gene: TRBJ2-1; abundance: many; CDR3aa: CASSESNGGGGNNEQFF; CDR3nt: TGCGCCAGCAGTGAGTCGAATGGGGGGGGGGGGAACAATGAGCAGTTCTTC
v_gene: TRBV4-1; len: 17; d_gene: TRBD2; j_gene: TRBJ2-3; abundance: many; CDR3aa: CASSQAEISGSTYTQYF; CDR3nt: TGCGCCAGCAGCCAAGCTGAAATCAGCGGGAGTACATATACGCAGTATTTT
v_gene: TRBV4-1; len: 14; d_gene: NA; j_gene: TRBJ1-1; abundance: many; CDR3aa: CASSQDRVYTEAFF; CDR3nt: TGCGCCAGCAGCCAAGACAGGGTGTACACTGAAGCTTTCTTT
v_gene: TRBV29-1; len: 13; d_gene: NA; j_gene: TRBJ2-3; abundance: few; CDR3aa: CSVRLIGGDTQYF; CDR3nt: TGCAGCGTTCGTCTCATTGGGGGAGATACGCAGTATTTT
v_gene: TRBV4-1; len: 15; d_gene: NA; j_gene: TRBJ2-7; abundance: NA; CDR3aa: CASSQDPGLAYEQYF; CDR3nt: TGCGCCAGCAGCCAAGATCCCGGTCTGGCCTACGAGCAGTACTTC
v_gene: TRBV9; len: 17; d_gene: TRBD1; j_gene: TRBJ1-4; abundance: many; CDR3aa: CASSPHRGQRTNEKLFF; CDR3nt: TGTGCCAGCAGCCCACACAGGGGGCAGCGCACTAATGAAAAACTGTTTTTT
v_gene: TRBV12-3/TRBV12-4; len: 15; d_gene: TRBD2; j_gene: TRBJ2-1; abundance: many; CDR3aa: CASTASGSTYNEQFF; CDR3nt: TGTGCCAGCACCGCTAGCGGGAGTACCTACAATGAGCAGTTCTTC
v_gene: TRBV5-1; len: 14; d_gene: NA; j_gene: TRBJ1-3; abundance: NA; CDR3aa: CASSLAGVGNTIHF; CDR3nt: TGTGCCAGCAGCTTGGCAGGGGTTGGAAACACCATACATTTT